One sample yielded the 14 T cell receptor beta chains listed below, sequenced in a study of blood T cell repertoires in COVID-19. TCRdb's copy holds only in-frame clones and misses some; the assay was immunoSEQ multiplex PCR. The data show about 210,000 clones, with over 80% seen just once and 1.2% held by the top ten. The sequencing sample was made of PBMCs or T cells enriched from blood (not recorded which). These receptors came from a man aged 25 to 40 who had recovered from COVID-19.

This chain uses TRBV3-1 (or the pseudogene TRBV3-2) with TRBJ1-2; no clear D gene. Germline values: CDR1 LGHDT, CDR2 YNNKEL (reference sequence). Trimming pared 0 bases from V and 7 bases from J, leaving 6 bases between. This CDR3 spans 12 amino acids. The CDR3 loop is CASSQDSGGYTF. The CDR3, as DNA: TGTGCCAGCAGCCAAGATAGCGGTGGCTACACCTTC.

The V call is TRBV25-1, the J call TRBJ1-2, with D unresolved. The germline V gene has CDR1 MGHDK and CDR2 SYGVNS. The CDR3 is 13 amino acids. Trimming removed 3 bases from V and 4 bases from J, with 9 bases in between. The CDR3 nucleotides are TGTGCCAGCAGTGAGCCGGAGAGCTATGGCTACACCTTC. It translates to CASSEPESYGYTF.

This clone came up a few times. This chain links TRBV6-5 with TRBJ1-2, with 11 bases that match TRBD1. After removal of 7 bases from V and 4 bases from J, the junction contained 8 bases not matched to a gene. The V gene's germline CDR1 is MNHEY and CDR2 SVGAGI. The CDR3 runs 15 residues. This CDR3 reads CASKNRTGGLYGYTF. For the CDR3, the DNA is TGTGCCAGCAAGAACCGGACAGGGGGCCTCTATGGCTACACCTTC.

The rearrangement joins TRBV9 to TRBJ1-2; TRBD1 matches at 8 bases. Unmatched junction bases numbered 5, after V lost 4 bases and J lost 0 bases. Looked up from germline, CDR1 is SGDLS and CDR2 is YYNGEE. The CDR3 contains 15 residues. CDR3 sequence reads: CASSPLDRANYGYTF. In nucleotides, the CDR3 is TGTGCCAGCAGCCCTTTGGACAGGGCTAACTATGGCTACACCTTC.

The chain uses TRBV3-1 (or the pseudogene TRBV3-2) and TRBJ2-3, with 8 bases fitting TRBD2. J lost 0 bases, V lost 2 bases, and 7 bases had no gene match. Germline assignment: CDR1 LGHDT and CDR2 YNNKEL (reference sequence). The CDR3 consists of 17 residues. DNA of the CDR3: TGTGCCAGCAGCCAACCCGAGCGGGGGCACAGCACAGATACGCAGTATTTT. This gives the protein CASSQPERGHSTDTQYF.

The V gene is TRBV2, the J gene TRBJ1-5; no clear D. V was pared by 7 bases and J by 2 bases, with 9 bases between. The CDR3 contains 13 residues. CDR1 and CDR2 from the germline V gene are SNHLY and FYNNEI. CDR3 sequence reads: CASNPAGNQPQHF. CDR3 nucleotide sequence: TGTGCCAGCAACCCGGCGGGCAATCAGCCCCAGCATTTT.

This chain uses TRBV4-3 with TRBJ2-1, with D maybe TRBD2 (5 bases). Trimming shortened V by 0 bases and J by 7 bases, and 13 bases separated the two germline ends. Germline V gives CDR1 LGHNA, CDR2 YSLEER. This CDR3 is built from 15 residues. CDR3 sequence (DNA): TGCGCCAGCAGCCAAGATCCCAGCGGACCTAATGAGCAGTTCTTC. Amino acid sequence: CASSQDPSGPNEQFF.

This rearrangement joins TRBV21-1 to TRBJ1-5. TRBV21-1 is a listed pseudogene. This CDR3 has 16 amino acids. The CDR3 sequence: CASRVEGGVSNQPQHF. The DNA for the CDR3 is TGTGCCAGCAGGGTGGAAGGGGGGGTAAGCAATCAGCCCCAGCATTTT.

This clone was observed a few times. This chain uses TRBV2 with TRBJ1-2; maybe TRBD1 (5 bases). Germline-derived CDR1 and CDR2 are SNHLY and FYNNEI. This CDR3 spans 13 amino acids. V was clipped by 6 bases and J by 5 bases, with 13 bases between them. For the CDR3, the DNA is TGTGCCAGCAGCGAACAGGTGAATTATGGCTACACCTTC. This codes for CASSEQVNYGYTF.

The CDR3 here is CASSLAGTGGDGYTF. The CDR3 nucleotides are TGTGCCAGCAGCTTGGCCGGGACAGGGGGCGATGGCTACACCTTC. The V call is TRBV5-4, the J call TRBJ1-2; 12 nucleotides match TRBD1. The CDR3 has 15 residues. CDR1 and CDR2 (germline): SGHNT, YYREEE (reference sequence). Unmatched junction bases numbered 3, after V lost 0 bases and J lost 6 bases. Full variable domain (remainder filled in from reference TRBV5-4 and TRBJ1-2): ETGVTQSPTHLIKTRGQQVTLRCSSQSGHNTVSWYQQALGQGPQFIFQYYREEENGRGNFPPRFSGLQFPNYSSELNVNALELDDSALYLCASSLAGTGGDGYTFGSGTRLTVV.

This chain uses TRBV4-3 with TRBJ1-2; possibly TRBD1 for D (6 bases). The CDR3 has 15 amino acids. The germline CDR1 and CDR2 sequences are LGHNA and YSLEER. Deletions cut 0 bases from V and 4 bases from J, with 12 bases between. CDR3 loop: CASSQDRGGSYGYTF. The DNA of the CDR3 is TGCGCCAGCAGCCAAGACCGGGGGGGCTCCTATGGCTACACCTTC.

The V call is TRBV7-4, the J call TRBJ2-3, with a weak D call TRBD2 (7 bases). Trimming took off 4 bases at V and 4 bases at J, with 21 bases between the two ends. CDR1 is SGHVT and CDR2 is SQSDAQ in the germline V gene. The CDR3 runs to 17 residues. The chain's CDR3 is CASSSLRSGGASDTQYF. CDR3 coding DNA: TGTGCCAGCAGCTCCCTAAGGTCGGGGGGCGCTTCAGATACGCAGTATTTT. The complete variable domain, with remaining parts taken from reference TRBV7-4 and TRBJ2-3, reads GAGVSQSPRYKVAKRGRDVALRCDSISGHVTLYWYRQTLGQGSEVLTYSQSDAQRDKSGRPSGRFSAERPERSVSTLKIQRTEQGDSAVYLCASSSLRSGGASDTQYFGPGTRLTVL.

J is TRBJ2-3 and V is TRBV6-6; 10 nucleotides agree with TRBD1. Unmatched junction bases numbered 8, after V lost 5 bases and J lost 3 bases. This CDR3 region has 16 residues. Per germline, CDR1 MNHNY and CDR2 SVGAGI (reference sequence). CDR3 protein: CASSPTRDRGTDTQYF. Written as DNA, the CDR3 is TGTGCCAGCAGTCCCACCCGGGACAGGGGAACAGATACGCAGTATTTT.

This chain uses TRBV5-4 with TRBJ1-6; D call uncertain. Trimming left V 0 bases short and J 7 bases short, with 11 bases between. This CDR3 contains 15 residues. Per germline, CDR1 SGHNT and CDR2 YYREEE (reference sequence). The CDR3 region is CASSLDAVSNSPLHF. The CDR3 DNA sequence: TGTGCCAGCAGCTTGGATGCGGTATCCAATTCACCCCTCCACTTT.